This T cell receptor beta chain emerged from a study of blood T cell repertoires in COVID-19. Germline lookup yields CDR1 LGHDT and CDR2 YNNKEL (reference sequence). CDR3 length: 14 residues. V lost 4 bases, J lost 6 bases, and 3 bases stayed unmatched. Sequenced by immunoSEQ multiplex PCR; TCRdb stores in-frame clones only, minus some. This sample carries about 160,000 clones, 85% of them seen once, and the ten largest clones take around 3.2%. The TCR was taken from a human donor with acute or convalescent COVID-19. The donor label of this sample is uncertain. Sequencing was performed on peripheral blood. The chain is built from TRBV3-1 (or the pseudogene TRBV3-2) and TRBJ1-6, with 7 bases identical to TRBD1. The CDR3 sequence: CASSRAGGNSPLHF. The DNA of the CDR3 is TGTGCCAGCAGCCGAGCAGGGGGTAATTCACCCCTCCACTTT.